The 25 T cell receptor beta chains in this list originate from one sample, sequenced in a study of blood T cell repertoires in COVID-19. Measured with immunoSEQ multiplex PCR; TCRdb has only the in-frame clones, and not every one. The table lists some 330,000 clones, 87% of them singletons. Source material: PBMCs or T cells enriched from blood (not recorded which). These TCRs come from a man aged 35 to 55 in a cohort exposed to, infected with or recovered from COVID-19 (not recorded which).

The V call is TRBV29-1, the J call TRBJ2-1; 8 positions match TRBD1. Germline CDR1 SQVTM, CDR2 ANQGSEA. The V and J ends lost 3 bases and 2 bases, in that order; junction bases with no gene match: 3. CDR3 length: 14 amino acids. CDR3 region: CSVEGQETYNEQFF. In DNA, the CDR3 is TGCAGCGTTGAGGGACAGGAGACCTACAATGAGCAGTTCTTC.

The rearrangement joins TRBV10-3 to TRBJ1-2; weak D call: TRBD1 (5 bases). Germline values: CDR1 ENHRY, CDR2 SYGVKD. With 3 bases removed from V and 4 bases from J, the gap between germline ends came to 15 bases. CDR3 length: 15 amino acids. The CDR3 here is CAISDRTQGTYGYTF. In DNA form, the CDR3 reads TGTGCCATCAGTGACCGGACCCAGGGTACCTATGGCTACACCTTC.

The chain carries TRBV29-1 and TRBJ2-3; 10 nucleotides line up with TRBD1. J was trimmed by 5 bases and V by 6 bases; bases with no gene match: 5. Germline loops: CDR1 SQVTM, CDR2 ANQGSEA. The CDR3 is 13 amino acids. Here the CDR3 DNA reads TGCAGCGTGGAAAGGGACAGGGGAGATACGCAGTATTTT. It is translated as CSVERDRGDTQYF.

The chain combines TRBV19 with TRBJ2-7; TRBD1 agrees at 7 bases. V lost 9 bases to trimming and J lost 0 bases; unmatched junction nucleotides: 8. Germline values: CDR1 LNHDA, CDR2 SQIVND (reference sequence). The CDR3 has 14 residues. The CDR3 loop is CASRAQGDSYEQYF. CDR3 bases: TGTGCCAGCAGGGCGCAGGGGGACTCCTACGAGCAGTACTTC.

The genes are TRBV7-8 and TRBJ1-1; 8 nucleotides align to TRBD1. Trimming took 7 bases from V and 5 from J; bases not matched to a gene: 12. Germline lookup yields CDR1 SGHVS and CDR2 FQNEAQ. The CDR3 covers 15 residues. CDR3 nucleotides: TGTGCCAGCACCCCCAGGGGGCGATTGGTGACTGAAGCTTTCTTT. It translates to CASTPRGRLVTEAFF.

The V and J genes are TRBV6-5 and TRBJ2-1, with D tentatively TRBD1 (6 bases). Germline-derived CDR1 and CDR2 are MNHEY and SVGAGI. The V end lost 7 bases, the J end lost 7 bases, and 14 bases lay between the germline ends. The CDR3 covers 13 residues. CDR3 region: CASTPGQLNEQFF. The CDR3 DNA is TGTGCCAGCACCCCGGGACAACTTAATGAGCAGTTCTTC.

The chain carries TRBV7-9 and TRBJ1-5, with D possibly being TRBD1 (5 bases). Germline CDR1 is SEHNR and CDR2 is FQNEAQ (reference sequence). V shed 5 bases and J shed 4 bases, with 12 bases lying between them. The CDR3 contains 14 residues. CDR3 amino acids: CASSIGAQNQPQHF. CDR3 coding DNA: TGTGCCAGCAGCATAGGGGCTCAGAATCAGCCCCAGCATTTT.

This clone has just one count. The chain has TRBV11-2 and TRBJ2-4; the match to TRBD2 covers 16 bases. This CDR3 region has 19 residues. With V trimmed by 5 bases and J by 2 bases, 9 bases remained unmatched. Germline V gene sequence: CDR1 SGHAT, CDR2 FQNNGV. Here the CDR3 DNA reads TGTGCCAGCAGCCAGGGACTAGCGGGAGGGCCTGGGTCCAAAAACATTCAGTACTTC. It codes for CASSQGLAGGPGSKNIQYF.

This clone was observed a handful of times. The chain combines TRBV18 with TRBJ1-5, with D maybe TRBD1 (5 bases). Trimming removed 3 bases at V and 6 bases at J, with 9 bases between. The CDR3 covers 13 residues. Germline V gene sequence: CDR1 KGHSH, CDR2 LQKENI. CDR3 in amino acids: CASSPGEVQPQHF. The CDR3 DNA reads as TGTGCCAGCTCACCGGGGGAGGTTCAGCCCCAGCATTTT.

The chain is built from TRBV3-1 (or the pseudogene TRBV3-2) and TRBJ2-3, with D maybe TRBD2 (6 bases). Trimming removed 4 bases from V and 4 bases from J, with 12 bases in between. This CDR3 is 14 amino acids long. CDR1 is LGHDT, CDR2 YNNKEL, per germline (reference sequence). The CDR3 spells CASSPGGPADTQYF. For the CDR3, the DNA is TGTGCCAGCAGCCCAGGAGGGCCCGCAGATACGCAGTATTTT.

Details on this clone: Other DNA sequences in the same sample also yield this CDR3. The rearrangement joins TRBV2 to TRBJ2-5; D not certain. The CDR3 has 13 residues. Trimming left V 3 bases short and J 2 bases short, with 7 bases between. Germline lookup yields CDR1 SNHLY and CDR2 FYNNEI. CDR3 nucleotides: TGTGCCAGCAGTGAGGTGGCTCAAGAGACCCAGTACTTC. It yields the protein CASSEVAQETQYF.

The V call is TRBV19, the J call TRBJ1-2; possible D gene TRBD1, 6 bases. The CDR3 has 15 residues. Germline CDR1 LNHDA, CDR2 SQIVND (reference sequence). The V end lost 6 bases, the J end lost 6 bases, and 20 bases lay between the germline ends. Written as DNA, the CDR3 is TGTGCCAGTAGCACCCAGCGTTACAGGGATAATGGCTACACCTTC. This translates into CASSTQRYRDNGYTF.

Details on this clone: Other nucleotide sequences in the sample specify the same CDR3. The chain carries TRBV6-5 and TRBJ2-7; the match to TRBD1 covers 9 bases. V lost 0 bases to trimming and J lost 4 bases; unmatched junction nucleotides: 1. The V gene's germline CDR1 is MNHEY and CDR2 SVGAGI. This CDR3 spans 14 amino acids. Here the CDR3 DNA reads TGTGCCAGCAGTTACTCTGGACAGGGGTACGAGCAGTACTTC. As protein: CASSYSGQGYEQYF.

This chain connects TRBV6-5 to TRBJ2-7; D is perhaps TRBD2 (7 bases). Germline V CDR1 and CDR2: MNHEY, SVGAGI. This CDR3 has 14 amino acids. V was trimmed by 7 bases and J by 3 bases, leaving 16 bases between them. CDR3 region: CASTKGGGGYEQYF. As DNA, the CDR3 is TGTGCCAGCACAAAAGGAGGGGGGGGCTACGAGCAGTACTTC.

The chain joins TRBV2 to TRBJ2-7, with 11 bases aligning to TRBD2. The trim removed 0 bases at V and 0 bases at J, leaving 4 bases unmatched. CDR1 is SNHLY, CDR2 FYNNEI, per germline. The CDR3 runs 17 residues. Written as DNA, the CDR3 is TGTGCCAGCAGTGAAGCCCCTAGCGGGAGGAGCTCCTACGAGCAGTACTTC. Its protein is CASSEAPSGRSSYEQYF.

V gene TRBV5-6 combines with J gene TRBJ2-2; 7 nucleotides line up with TRBD1. This CDR3 spans 17 amino acids. Germline CDR1 is SGHDT and CDR2 is YYEEEE. Trimming cost V 0 bases and J 3 bases; bases outside gene matches: 8. The CDR3 region is CASSLGPRQGDTGELFF. CDR3 nucleotides: TGTGCCAGCAGCTTGGGTCCCAGACAGGGCGACACCGGGGAGCTGTTTTTT.

This chain links TRBV9 with TRBJ1-2; D might be TRBD1 (6 bases). The CDR3 loop spans 14 amino acids. V gave up 4 bases and J gave up 1 base, with 11 bases separating them. The germline V gene has CDR1 SGDLS and CDR2 YYNGEE. The CDR3 here is CASSPRQDNYGYTF. The DNA of the CDR3 is TGTGCCAGCAGCCCAAGACAGGATAACTATGGCTACACCTTC.

This clone has only one observation. The rearrangement joins TRBV3-1 (or the pseudogene TRBV3-2) to TRBJ2-5, with D possibly matching TRBD1 (6 bases). V was clipped by 0 bases and J by 6 bases, with 20 bases between them. Per germline, CDR1 LGHDT and CDR2 YNNKEL (reference sequence). This CDR3 region has 17 residues. The CDR3 spells CASSQEDQGFGQKTQYF. DNA for the CDR3: TGTGCCAGCAGCCAAGAGGATCAGGGGTTCGGTCAGAAGACCCAGTACTTC.

This chain joins TRBV7-2 and TRBJ1-4; perhaps TRBD1 as D (6 bases). Trimming pared 1 base from V and 3 bases from J, leaving 9 bases between. CDR3 length: 15 residues. Per the germline V gene, CDR1 is SGHTA and CDR2 is FQGNSA. The DNA of the CDR3 is TGTGCCAGCAGCTTAGGAGGGGGTGCTAATGAAAAACTGTTTTTT. Translated, it gives CASSLGGGANEKLFF. Complete variable domain (other parts from reference TRBV7-2 and TRBJ1-4): GAGVSQSPSNKVTEKGKDVELRCDPISGHTALYWYRQSLGQGLEFLIYFQGNSAPDKSGLPSDRFSAERTGGSVSTLTIQRTQQEDSAVYLCASSLGGGANEKLFFGSGTQLSVL.

The V and J genes are TRBV5-1 and TRBJ1-4; 7 bases align to TRBD1. The length of the CDR3 is 16 residues. Germline assignment: CDR1 SGHRS and CDR2 YFSETQ. The trim removed 0 bases at V and 3 bases at J, leaving 5 bases unmatched. Here the CDR3 DNA reads TGCGCCAGCAGCTTGGGGGACAGTCGGGCTAATGAAAAACTGTTTTTT. It encodes CASSLGDSRANEKLFF.

This chain links TRBV4-1 with TRBJ1-5, with D hard to call. The CDR3 runs to 14 residues. Trimming took off 1 base at V and 0 bases at J, with 4 bases between the two ends. Germline V gene lookup returns CDR1 MGHRA and CDR2 YSYEKL. CDR3 sequence reads: CASSQGDSNQPQHF. In DNA form, the CDR3 reads TGCGCCAGCAGCCAAGGCGATAGCAATCAGCCCCAGCATTTT.

This clone was recorded once. The CDR3 is CASSPAGTAITGELFF. The CDR3 DNA is TGTGCCAGCAGCCCCGCCGGGACAGCAATCACCGGGGAGCTGTTTTTT. The V gene is TRBV7-9, the J gene TRBJ2-2, with TRBD1 identical over 7 bases. Trimming at V came to 5 bases and at J to 4 bases, leaving 10 bases not matched to a gene. The germline gives CDR1 SEHNR, CDR2 FQNEAQ (reference sequence). CDR3 length: 16 residues.

The chain recombines TRBV12-5 with TRBJ1-2; TRBD1 aligns across 12 bases. With 6 bases clipped from V and 4 bases from J, the junction kept 18 bases outside the gene matches. There are 19 residues in the CDR3. CDR1 and CDR2 from the germline V gene are LGHNT and FRNRAP. This CDR3 is CASGGLYGTGGPPLYGYTF. CDR3 bases: TGTGCTAGTGGGGGCCTCTACGGGACAGGGGGCCCGCCCCTCTATGGCTACACCTTC.

The chain links TRBV5-1 to TRBJ1-4; D is unresolved. The CDR3 consists of 14 residues. The V gene's germline CDR1 is SGHRS and CDR2 YFSETQ. Trimming left V 0 bases short and J 7 bases short, with 10 bases between. The CDR3 loop reads CASSLGYGGEKLFF. CDR3 nucleotides: TGCGCCAGCAGCTTGGGATACGGTGGTGAAAAACTGTTTTTT.

In its sample, this clone was seen once. The chain recombines TRBV2 with TRBJ2-7; D perhaps matches TRBD1 (6 bases). This CDR3 has 16 residues. The V and J ends lost 6 bases and 2 bases respectively, with 20 bases between them. Germline V lookup: CDR1 SNHLY, CDR2 FYNNEI. The CDR3 region is CASRTGRGTDPYEQYF. For the CDR3, the DNA is TGTGCCAGCAGGACGGGAAGGGGGACGGACCCCTACGAGCAGTACTTC.